This T cell receptor (beta chain) was found in a study of T cell clones after liver transplantation. Study-level information: Three of eight recipients were HCV-positive; others had non-autoimmune, non-viral indications.

Findings of the study overall: Donor-reactive sequences fell more than third party-reactive ones, suggesting partial deletion. These preliminary findings come from unstandardized post-transplant sampling times.

This clone occurred once. Its antigen is unknown. Trimming took off 3 bases at V and 10 bases at J, with 13 bases between the two ends. From germline, CDR1 is MNHEY and CDR2 SMNVEV (reference sequence). This CDR3 is 14 amino acids long. Clones were read by immunoSEQ multiplex PCR, and TCRdb kept only the in-frame ones, dropping some. Of approximately 100,000 clones in the sample, approximately 78% were seen once. Sample: CD4+ T cells from blood, taken before liver transplant. The sequence was obtained from a human donor who received a liver transplant. The chain has TRBV27 and TRBJ1-6; the D gene is possibly TRBD1 (6 bases). The CDR3 is CASSFRNRESPLHF. Here the CDR3 DNA reads TGTGCCAGCAGTTTCCGGAACAGGGAATCACCCCTCCACTTT.